This T cell receptor beta chain was identified in a study of blood T cell repertoires in COVID-19. The CDR3 length is 13 residues. V lost 5 bases to trimming and J lost 6 bases, with 10 bases between them. The germline V gene encodes CDR1 SEHNR and CDR2 FQNEAQ (reference sequence). Produced via immunoSEQ multiplex PCR; TCRdb's table is partial and in-frame only. In the table there are some 70,000 clones, more than 75% of which are singletons. The TCR comes from a man over 45 with active COVID-19. What was sequenced was peripheral blood. The chain couples TRBV7-9 to TRBJ2-2; tentatively, D is TRBD2 (6 bases). The CDR3 here is CASSTPGAGELFF. DNA of the CDR3: TGTGCCAGCAGCACCCCGGGGGCCGGGGAGCTGTTTTTT.